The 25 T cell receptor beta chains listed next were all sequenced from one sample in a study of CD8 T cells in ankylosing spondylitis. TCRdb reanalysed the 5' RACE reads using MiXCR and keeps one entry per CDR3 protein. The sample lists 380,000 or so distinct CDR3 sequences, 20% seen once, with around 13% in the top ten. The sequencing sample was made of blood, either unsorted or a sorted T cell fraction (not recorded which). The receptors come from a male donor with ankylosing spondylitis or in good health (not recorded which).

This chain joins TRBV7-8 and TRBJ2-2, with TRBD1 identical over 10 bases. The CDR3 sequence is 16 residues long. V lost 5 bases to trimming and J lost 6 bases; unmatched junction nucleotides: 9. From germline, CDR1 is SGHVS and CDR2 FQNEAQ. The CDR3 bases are TGTGCCAGCAGCACCGGACAGGGGGAAATCGCCGGGGAGCTGTTTTTT. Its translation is CASSTGQGEIAGELFF.

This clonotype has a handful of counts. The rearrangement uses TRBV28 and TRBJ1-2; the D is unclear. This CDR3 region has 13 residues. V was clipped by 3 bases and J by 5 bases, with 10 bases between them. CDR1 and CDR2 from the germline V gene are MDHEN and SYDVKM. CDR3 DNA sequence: TGTGCCAGCAGTTTGTCTCCAGCTTATGGCTACACCTTC. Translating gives CASSLSPAYGYTF.

The CDR3 DNA reads as TGCGCCAGCAGCATGCGACAGGGGGGAATGTTGTTTGATGAGCAGTTCTTC. Translation gives CASSMRQGGMLFDEQFF. The chain links TRBV5-1 to TRBJ2-1, with 9 bases aligning to TRBD1. J lost 8 bases, V lost 4 bases, and 16 bases had no gene match. The length of the CDR3 is 17 residues. Germline-derived CDR1 and CDR2 are SGHRS and YFSETQ. The full variable domain, in which reference TRBV5-1 and TRBJ2-1 provide the parts outside the CDR3, is KAGVTQTPRYLIKTRGQQVTLSCSPISGHRSVSWYQQTPGQGLQFLFEYFSETQRNKGNFPGRFSGRQFSNSRSEMNVSTLELGDSALYLCASSMRQGGMLFDEQFFGPGTRLTVL.

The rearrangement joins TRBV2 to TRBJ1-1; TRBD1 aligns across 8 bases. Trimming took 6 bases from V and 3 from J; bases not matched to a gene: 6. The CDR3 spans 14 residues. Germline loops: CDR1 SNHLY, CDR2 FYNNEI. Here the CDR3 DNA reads TGTGCCAGCAGGGCCGAGACAGGGGACACTGAAGCTTTCTTT. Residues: CASRAETGDTEAFF.

The CDR3 sequence is CASSSPDHYNTF. CDR3 sequence (DNA): TGTGCCAGCAGTTCCCCGGACCATTATAACACCTTC. The gene calls are TRBV28 and TRBJ1-2; D not resolved. The CDR3 sequence is 12 residues long. V was clipped by 4 bases and J by 12 bases, with 15 bases between them. CDR1 is MDHEN, CDR2 SYDVKM, per germline.

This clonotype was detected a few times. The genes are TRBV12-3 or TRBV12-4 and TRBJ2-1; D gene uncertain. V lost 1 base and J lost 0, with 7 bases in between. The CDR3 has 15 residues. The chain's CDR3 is CASSLVDISYNEQFF. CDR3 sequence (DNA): TGTGCCAGCAGTTTAGTAGATATCTCCTACAATGAGCAGTTCTTC.

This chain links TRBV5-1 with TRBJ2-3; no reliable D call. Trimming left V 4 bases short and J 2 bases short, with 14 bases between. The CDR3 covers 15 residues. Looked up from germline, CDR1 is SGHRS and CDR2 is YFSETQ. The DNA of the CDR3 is TGCGCCAGCAGCCCCGGGCCTTACGACACAGATACGCAGTATTTT. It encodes CASSPGPYDTDTQYF.

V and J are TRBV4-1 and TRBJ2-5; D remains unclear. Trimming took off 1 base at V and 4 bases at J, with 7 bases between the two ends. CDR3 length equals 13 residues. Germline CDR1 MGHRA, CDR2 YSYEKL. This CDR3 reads CASSQVPAETQYF. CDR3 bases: TGCGCCAGCAGCCAAGTTCCCGCAGAGACCCAGTACTTC.

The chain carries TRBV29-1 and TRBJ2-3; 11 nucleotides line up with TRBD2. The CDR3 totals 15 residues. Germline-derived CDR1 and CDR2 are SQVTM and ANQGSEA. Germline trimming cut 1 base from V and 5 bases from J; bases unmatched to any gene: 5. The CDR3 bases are TGCAGCGTTGAAGGAGTAGCGGGGGGGCAAGATACGCAGTATTTT. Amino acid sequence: CSVEGVAGGQDTQYF.

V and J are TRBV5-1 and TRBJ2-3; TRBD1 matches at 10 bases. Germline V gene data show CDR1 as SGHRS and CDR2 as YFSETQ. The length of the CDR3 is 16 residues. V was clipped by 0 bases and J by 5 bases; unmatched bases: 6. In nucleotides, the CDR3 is TGCGCCAGCAGCTTGGCCGGGGGACAGGGGCAAGATACGCAGTATTTT. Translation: CASSLAGGQGQDTQYF. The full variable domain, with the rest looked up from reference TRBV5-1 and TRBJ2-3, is KAGVTQTPRYLIKTRGQQVTLSCSPISGHRSVSWYQQTPGQGLQFLFEYFSETQRNKGNFPGRFSGRQFSNSRSEMNVSTLELGDSALYLCASSLAGGQGQDTQYFGPGTRLTVL.

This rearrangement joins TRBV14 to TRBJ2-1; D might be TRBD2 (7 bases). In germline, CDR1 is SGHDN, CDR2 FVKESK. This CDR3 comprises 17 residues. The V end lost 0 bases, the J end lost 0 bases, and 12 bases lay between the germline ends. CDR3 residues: CASSQDWGGRSYNEQFF. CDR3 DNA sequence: TGTGCCAGCAGCCAAGATTGGGGGGGCCGCTCCTACAATGAGCAGTTCTTC.

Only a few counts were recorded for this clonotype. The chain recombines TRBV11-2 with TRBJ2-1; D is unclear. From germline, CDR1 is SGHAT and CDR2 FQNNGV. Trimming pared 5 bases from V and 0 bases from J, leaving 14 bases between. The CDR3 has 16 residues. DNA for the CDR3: TGTGCCAGCAGCGAGTTGTTGGGCAGCTCCTACAATGAGCAGTTCTTC. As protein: CASSELLGSSYNEQFF.

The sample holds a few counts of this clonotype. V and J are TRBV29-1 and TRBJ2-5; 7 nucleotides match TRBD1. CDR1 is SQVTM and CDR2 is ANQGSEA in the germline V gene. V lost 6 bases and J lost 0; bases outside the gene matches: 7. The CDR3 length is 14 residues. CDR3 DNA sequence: TGCAGCGTCGATACAGGGGTCTACCAAGAGACCCAGTACTTC. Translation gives CSVDTGVYQETQYF. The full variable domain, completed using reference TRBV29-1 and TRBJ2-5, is SAVISQKPSRDICQRGTSLTIQCQVDSQVTMMFWYRQQPGQSLTLIATANQGSEATYESGFVIDKFPISRPNLTFSTLTVSNMSPEDSSIYLCSVDTGVYQETQYFGPGTRLLVL.

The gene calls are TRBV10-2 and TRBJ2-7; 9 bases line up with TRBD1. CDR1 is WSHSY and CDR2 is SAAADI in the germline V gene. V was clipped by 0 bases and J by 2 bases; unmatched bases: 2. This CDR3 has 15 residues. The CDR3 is CASSESGQGAYEQYF. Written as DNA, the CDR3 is TGCGCCAGCAGTGAGTCGGGACAGGGTGCCTACGAGCAGTACTTC.

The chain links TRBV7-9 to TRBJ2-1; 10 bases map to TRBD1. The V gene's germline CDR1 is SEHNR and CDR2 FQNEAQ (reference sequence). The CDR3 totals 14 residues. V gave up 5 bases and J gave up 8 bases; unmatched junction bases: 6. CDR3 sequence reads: CASSLWDRGDEQFF. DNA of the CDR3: TGTGCCAGCAGCCTGTGGGACAGGGGCGATGAGCAGTTCTTC.

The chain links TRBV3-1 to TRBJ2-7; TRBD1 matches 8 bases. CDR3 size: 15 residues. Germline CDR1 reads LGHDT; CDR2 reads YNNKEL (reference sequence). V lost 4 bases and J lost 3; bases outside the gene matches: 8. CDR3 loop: CASSRGRDRYYEQYF. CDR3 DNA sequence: TGTGCCAGCAGCCGCGGCCGGGACAGGTACTACGAGCAGTACTTC.

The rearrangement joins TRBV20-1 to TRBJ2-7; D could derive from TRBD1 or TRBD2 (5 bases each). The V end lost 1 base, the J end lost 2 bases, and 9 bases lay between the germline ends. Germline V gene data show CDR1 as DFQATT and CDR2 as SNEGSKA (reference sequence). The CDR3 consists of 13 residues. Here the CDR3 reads CSARVLGAYEQYF. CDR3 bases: TGCAGTGCTAGAGTTTTGGGGGCCTACGAGCAGTACTTC.

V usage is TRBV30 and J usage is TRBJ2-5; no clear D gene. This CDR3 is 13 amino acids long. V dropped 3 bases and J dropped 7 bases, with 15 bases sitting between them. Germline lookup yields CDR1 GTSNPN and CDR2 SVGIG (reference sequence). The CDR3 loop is CAWSGTESGTQYF. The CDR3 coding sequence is TGTGCCTGGAGCGGCACAGAGTCAGGGACCCAGTACTTC.

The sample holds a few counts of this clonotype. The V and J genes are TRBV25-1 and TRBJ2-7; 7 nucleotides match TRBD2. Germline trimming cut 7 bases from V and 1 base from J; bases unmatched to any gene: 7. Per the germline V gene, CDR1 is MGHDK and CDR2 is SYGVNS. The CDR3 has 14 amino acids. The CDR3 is CASKDAGVSYEQYF. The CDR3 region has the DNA TGTGCCAGCAAGGACGCGGGGGTATCCTACGAGCAGTACTTC.

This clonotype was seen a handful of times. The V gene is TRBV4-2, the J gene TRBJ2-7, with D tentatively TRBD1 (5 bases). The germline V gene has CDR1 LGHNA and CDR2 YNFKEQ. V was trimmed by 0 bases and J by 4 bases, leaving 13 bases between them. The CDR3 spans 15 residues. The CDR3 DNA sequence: TGTGCCAGCAGCCAAGAAATCCAGGGATTTTACGAGCAGTACTTC. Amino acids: CASSQEIQGFYEQYF.

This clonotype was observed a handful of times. The CDR3 loop reads CASSLKQGRLSYGYTF. The CDR3 coding sequence is TGTGCCAGCAGTTTGAAACAGGGCCGACTTAGCTATGGCTACACCTTC. This chain uses TRBV12-3 or TRBV12-4 with TRBJ1-2; D may be TRBD1 (6 bases). The length of the CDR3 is 16 residues. The ends were cut back, 3 bases at V and 4 bases at J, with 18 bases in the middle.

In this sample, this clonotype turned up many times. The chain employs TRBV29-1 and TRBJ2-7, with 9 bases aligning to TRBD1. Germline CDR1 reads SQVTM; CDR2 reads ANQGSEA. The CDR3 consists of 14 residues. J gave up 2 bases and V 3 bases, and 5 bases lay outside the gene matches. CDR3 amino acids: CSVDPGTGPYEQYF. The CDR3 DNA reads TGCAGCGTTGACCCCGGGACAGGGCCCTACGAGCAGTACTTC.

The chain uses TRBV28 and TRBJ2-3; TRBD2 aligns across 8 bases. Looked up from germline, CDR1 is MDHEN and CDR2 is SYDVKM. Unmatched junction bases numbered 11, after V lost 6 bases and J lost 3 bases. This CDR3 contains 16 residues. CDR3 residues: CASRHAGGRETDTQYF. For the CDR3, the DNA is TGTGCCAGCAGGCATGCGGGGGGCCGAGAAACAGATACGCAGTATTTT.

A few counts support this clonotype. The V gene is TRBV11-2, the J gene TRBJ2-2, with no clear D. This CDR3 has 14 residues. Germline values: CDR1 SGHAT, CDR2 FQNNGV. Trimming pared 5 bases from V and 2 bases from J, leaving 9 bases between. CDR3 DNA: TGTGCCAGCAGCCTGTACTTAAACACCGGGGAGCTGTTTTTT. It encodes CASSLYLNTGELFF. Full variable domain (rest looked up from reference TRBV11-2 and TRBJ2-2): EAGVAQSPRYKIIEKRQSVAFWCNPISGHATLYWYQQILGQGPKLLIQFQNNGVVDDSQLPKDRFSAERLKGVDSTLKIQPAKLEDSAVYLCASSLYLNTGELFFGEGSRLTVL.

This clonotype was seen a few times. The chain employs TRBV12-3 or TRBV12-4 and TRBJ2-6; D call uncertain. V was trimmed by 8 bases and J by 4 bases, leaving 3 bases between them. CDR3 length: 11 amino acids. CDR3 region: CASGGANVLTF. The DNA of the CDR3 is TGTGCCAGCGGGGGGGCCAACGTCCTGACTTTC.